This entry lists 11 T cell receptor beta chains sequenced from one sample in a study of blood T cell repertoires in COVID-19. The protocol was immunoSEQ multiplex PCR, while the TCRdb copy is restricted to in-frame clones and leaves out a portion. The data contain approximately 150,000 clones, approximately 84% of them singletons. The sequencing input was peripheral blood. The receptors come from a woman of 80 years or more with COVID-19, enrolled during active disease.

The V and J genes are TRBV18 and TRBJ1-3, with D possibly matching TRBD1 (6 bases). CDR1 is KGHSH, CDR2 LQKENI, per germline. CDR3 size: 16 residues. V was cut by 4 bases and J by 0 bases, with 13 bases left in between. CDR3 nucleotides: TGTGCCAGCTCACTGGACAGAGCTTTCTCTGGAAACACCATATATTTT. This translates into CASSLDRAFSGNTIYF.

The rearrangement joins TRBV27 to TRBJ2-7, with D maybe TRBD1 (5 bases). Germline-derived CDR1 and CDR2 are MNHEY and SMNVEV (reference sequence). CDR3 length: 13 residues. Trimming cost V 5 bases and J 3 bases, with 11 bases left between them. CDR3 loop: CASSPQGYYEQYF. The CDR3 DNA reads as TGTGCCAGCAGTCCCCAGGGTTACTACGAGCAGTACTTC.

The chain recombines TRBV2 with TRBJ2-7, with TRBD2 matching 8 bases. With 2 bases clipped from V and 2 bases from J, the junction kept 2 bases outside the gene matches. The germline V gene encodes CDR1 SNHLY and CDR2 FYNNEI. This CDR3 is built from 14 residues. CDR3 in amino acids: CASSETGGPYEQYF. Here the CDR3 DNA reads TGTGCCAGCAGTGAAACGGGAGGGCCCTACGAGCAGTACTTC.

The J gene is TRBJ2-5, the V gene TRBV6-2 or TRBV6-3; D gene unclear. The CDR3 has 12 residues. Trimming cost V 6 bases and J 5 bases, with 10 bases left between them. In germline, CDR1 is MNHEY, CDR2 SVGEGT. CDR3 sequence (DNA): TGTGCCAGCAGCCCAGTCCGGGAGACCCAGTACTTC. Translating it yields CASSPVRETQYF.

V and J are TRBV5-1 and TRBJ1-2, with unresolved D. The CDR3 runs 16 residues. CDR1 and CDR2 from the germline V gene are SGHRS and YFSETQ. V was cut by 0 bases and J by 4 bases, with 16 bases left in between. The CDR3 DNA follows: TGCGCCAGCAGCTTGGCCCCAAAAGATCGGTCCTATGGCTACACCTTC. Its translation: CASSLAPKDRSYGYTF.

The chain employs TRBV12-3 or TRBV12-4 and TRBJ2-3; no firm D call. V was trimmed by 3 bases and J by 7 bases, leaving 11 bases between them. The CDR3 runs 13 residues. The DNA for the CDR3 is TGTGCCAGCAGTTTGAATTTCGAGTATACGCAGTATTTT. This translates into CASSLNFEYTQYF.

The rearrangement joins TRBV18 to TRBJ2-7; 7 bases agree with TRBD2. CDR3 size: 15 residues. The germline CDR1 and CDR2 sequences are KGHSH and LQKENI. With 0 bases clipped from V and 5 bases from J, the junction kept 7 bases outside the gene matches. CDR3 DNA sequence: TGTGCCAGCTCACCACCTACCGCGGGAGTGGACGAGCAGTACTTC. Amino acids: CASSPPTAGVDEQYF. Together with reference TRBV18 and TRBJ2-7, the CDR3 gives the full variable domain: NAGVMQNPRHLVRRRGQEARLRCSPMKGHSHVYWYRQLPEEGLKFMVYLQKENIIDESGMPKERFSAEFPKEGPSILRIQQVVRGDSAAYFCASSPPTAGVDEQYFGPGTRLTVT.

The CDR3 here is CASRLLTGGLETQYF. Written as DNA, the CDR3 is TGTGCCAGCAGACTCCTGACAGGGGGCTTGGAGACCCAGTACTTC. The chain carries TRBV6-5 and TRBJ2-5; 10 bases map to TRBD1. This CDR3 comprises 15 residues. Germline V lookup: CDR1 MNHEY, CDR2 SVGAGI. Trimming at V came to 6 bases and at J to 5 bases, leaving 9 bases not matched to a gene.

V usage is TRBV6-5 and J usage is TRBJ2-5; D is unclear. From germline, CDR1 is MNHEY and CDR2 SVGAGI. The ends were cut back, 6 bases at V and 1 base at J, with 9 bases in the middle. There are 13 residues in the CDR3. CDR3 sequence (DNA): TGTGCCAGCAGCGGGTGGGTCCAAGAGACCCAGTACTTC. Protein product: CASSGWVQETQYF.

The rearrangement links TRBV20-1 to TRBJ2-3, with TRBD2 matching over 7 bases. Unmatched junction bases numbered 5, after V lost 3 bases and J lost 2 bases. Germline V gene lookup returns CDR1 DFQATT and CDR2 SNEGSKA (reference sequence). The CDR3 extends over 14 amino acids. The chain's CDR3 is CSASRSGNTDTQYF. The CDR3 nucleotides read TGCAGTGCTAGTAGAAGCGGGAACACAGATACGCAGTATTTT.

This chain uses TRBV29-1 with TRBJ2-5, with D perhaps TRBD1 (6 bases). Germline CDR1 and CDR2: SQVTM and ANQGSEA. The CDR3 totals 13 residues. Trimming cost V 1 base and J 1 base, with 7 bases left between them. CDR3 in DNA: TGCAGCGTTGAAGGACAGGTCCAAGAGACCCAGTACTTC. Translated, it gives CSVEGQVQETQYF.